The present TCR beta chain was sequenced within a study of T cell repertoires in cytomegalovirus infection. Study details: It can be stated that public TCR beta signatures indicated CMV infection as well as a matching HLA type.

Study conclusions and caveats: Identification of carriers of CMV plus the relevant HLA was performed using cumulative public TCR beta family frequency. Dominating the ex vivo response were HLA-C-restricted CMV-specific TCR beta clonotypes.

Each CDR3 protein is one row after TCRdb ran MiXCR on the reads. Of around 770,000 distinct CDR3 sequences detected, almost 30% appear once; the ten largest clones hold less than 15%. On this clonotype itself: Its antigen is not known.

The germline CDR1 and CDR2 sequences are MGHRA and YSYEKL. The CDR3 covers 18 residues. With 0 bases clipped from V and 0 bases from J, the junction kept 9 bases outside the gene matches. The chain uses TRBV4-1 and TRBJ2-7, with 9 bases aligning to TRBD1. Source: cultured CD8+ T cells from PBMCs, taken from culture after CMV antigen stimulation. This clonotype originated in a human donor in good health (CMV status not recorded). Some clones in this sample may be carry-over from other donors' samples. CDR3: CASSQDIAGTGISYEQYF. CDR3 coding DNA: TGCGCCAGCAGCCAAGATATCGCCGGGACAGGGATCTCCTACGAGCAGTACTTC.